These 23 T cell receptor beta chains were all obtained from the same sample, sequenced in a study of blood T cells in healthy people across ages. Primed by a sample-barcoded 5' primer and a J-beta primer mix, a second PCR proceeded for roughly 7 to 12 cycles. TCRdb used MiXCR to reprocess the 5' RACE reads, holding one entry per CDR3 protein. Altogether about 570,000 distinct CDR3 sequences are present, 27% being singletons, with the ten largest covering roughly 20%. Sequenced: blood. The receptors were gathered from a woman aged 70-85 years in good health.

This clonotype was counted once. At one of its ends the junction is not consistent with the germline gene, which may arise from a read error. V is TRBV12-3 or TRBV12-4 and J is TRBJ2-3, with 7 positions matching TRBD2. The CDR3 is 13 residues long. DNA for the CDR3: TGTGCCAGCAGTGGGGGAGGGGCAGATGCGCAATATTTT. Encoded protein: CASSGGGADAQYF.

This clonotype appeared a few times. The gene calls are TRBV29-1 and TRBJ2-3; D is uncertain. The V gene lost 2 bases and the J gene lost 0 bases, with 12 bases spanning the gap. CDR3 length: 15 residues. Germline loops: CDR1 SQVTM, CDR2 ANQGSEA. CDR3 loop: CSVELQPTSTDTQYF. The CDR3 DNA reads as TGCAGCGTTGAATTACAGCCTACTAGCACAGATACGCAGTATTTT.

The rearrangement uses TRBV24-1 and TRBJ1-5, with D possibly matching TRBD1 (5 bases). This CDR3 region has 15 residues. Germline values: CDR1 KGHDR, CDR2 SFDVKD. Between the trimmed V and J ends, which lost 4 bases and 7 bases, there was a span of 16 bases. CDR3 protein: CATSDPRQPEQPQHF. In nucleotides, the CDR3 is TGTGCCACCAGTGACCCCAGACAGCCTGAGCAGCCCCAGCATTTT.

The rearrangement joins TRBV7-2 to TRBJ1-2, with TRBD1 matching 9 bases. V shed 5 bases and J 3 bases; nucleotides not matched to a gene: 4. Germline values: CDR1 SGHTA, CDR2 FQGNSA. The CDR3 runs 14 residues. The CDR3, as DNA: TGTGCCAGCAGCGCACAGGGGGCCCACTATGGCTACACCTTC. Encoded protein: CASSAQGAHYGYTF.

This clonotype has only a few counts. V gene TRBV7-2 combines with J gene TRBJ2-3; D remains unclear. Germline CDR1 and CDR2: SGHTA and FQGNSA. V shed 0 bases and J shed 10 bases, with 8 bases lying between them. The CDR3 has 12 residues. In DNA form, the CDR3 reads TGTGCCAGCAGCTTAGCTAGTTGGGCGCAGTATTTT. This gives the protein CASSLASWAQYF.

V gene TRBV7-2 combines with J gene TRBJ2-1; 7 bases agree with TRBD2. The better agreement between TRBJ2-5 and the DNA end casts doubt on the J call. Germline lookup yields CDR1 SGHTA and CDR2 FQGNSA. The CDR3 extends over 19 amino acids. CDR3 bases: TGTGCCAGCAGCTCCACCCGGGGAGGGGTGGTAAGGAAACAAGAGACCCAGTACTTC. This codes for CASSSTRGGVVRKQETQYF.

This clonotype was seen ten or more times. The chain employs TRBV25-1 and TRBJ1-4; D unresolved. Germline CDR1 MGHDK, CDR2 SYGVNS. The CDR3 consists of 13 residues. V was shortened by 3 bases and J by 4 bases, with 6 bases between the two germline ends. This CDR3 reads CASSEGYNEKLFF. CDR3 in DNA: TGTGCCAGCAGTGAGGGTTATAATGAAAAACTGTTTTTT.

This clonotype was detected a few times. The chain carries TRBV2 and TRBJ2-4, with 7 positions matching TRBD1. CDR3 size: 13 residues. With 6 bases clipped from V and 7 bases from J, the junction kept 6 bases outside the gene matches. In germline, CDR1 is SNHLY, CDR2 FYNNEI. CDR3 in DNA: TGTGCCAGCAGCGAGGGGGCTTGGAACATTCAGTACTTC. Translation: CASSEGAWNIQYF.

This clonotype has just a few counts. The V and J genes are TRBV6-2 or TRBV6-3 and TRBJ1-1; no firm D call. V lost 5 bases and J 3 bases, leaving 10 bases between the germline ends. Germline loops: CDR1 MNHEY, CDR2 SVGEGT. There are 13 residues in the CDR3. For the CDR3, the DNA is TGTGCCAGCAGTGCTTCCGCGCACACTGAAGCTTTCTTT. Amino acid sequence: CASSASAHTEAFF.

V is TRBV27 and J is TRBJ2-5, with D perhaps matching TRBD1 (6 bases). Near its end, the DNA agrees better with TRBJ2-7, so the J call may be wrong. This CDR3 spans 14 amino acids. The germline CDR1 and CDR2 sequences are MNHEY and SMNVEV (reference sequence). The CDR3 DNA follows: TGTGCCAGCAGTTCTCTACAGGGATCCTACGAGCAGTACTTC. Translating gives CASSSLQGSYEQYF.

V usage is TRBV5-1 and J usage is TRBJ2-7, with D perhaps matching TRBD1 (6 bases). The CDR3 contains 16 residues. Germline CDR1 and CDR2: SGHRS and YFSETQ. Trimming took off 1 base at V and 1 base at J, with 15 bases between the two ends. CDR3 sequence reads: CASSLFGGLVSYEQYF. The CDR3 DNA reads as TGCGCCAGCAGCTTGTTTGGGGGCTTGGTGTCCTACGAGCAGTACTTC.

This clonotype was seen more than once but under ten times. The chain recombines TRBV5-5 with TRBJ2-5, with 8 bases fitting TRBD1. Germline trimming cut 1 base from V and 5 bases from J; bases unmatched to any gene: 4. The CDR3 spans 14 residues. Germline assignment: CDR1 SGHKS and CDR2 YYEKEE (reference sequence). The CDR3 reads CASSLMRQGETQYF. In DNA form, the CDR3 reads TGTGCCAGCAGCTTGATGAGACAGGGGGAGACCCAGTACTTC.

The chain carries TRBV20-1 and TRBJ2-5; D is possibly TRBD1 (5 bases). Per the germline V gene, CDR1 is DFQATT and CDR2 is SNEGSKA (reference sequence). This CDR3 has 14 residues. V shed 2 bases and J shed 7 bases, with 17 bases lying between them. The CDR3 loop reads CSARHDSSGVTQYF. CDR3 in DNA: TGCAGTGCTAGACATGACAGTTCTGGGGTGACCCAGTACTTC.

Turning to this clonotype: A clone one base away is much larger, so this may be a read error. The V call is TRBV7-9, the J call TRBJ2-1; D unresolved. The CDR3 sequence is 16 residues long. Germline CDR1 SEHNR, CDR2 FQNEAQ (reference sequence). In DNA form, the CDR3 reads TGTGCCAGCAGTCTTCAACAGTTTCGCCAAGGGAATGAGCAGGTCTTC. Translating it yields CASSLQQFRQGNEQVF.

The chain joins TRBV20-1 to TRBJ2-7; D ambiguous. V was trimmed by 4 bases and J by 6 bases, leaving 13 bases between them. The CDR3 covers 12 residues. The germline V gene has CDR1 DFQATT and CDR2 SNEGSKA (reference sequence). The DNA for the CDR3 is TGCAGTGCTATATACACGGCCGGCGAGCAGTACTTC. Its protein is CSAIYTAGEQYF.

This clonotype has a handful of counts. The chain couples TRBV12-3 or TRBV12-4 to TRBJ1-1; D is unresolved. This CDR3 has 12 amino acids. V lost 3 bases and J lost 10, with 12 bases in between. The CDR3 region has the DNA TGTGCCAGCAGTTTTTCTGGGTACCGAGCTTTCTTT. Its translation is CASSFSGYRAFF.

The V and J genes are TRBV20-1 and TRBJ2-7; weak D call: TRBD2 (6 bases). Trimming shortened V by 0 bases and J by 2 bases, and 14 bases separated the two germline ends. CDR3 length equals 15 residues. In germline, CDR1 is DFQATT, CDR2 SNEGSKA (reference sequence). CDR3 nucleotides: TGCAGTGCTAGAGATATGGGACTCACACCCTACGAGCAGTACTTC. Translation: CSARDMGLTPYEQYF.

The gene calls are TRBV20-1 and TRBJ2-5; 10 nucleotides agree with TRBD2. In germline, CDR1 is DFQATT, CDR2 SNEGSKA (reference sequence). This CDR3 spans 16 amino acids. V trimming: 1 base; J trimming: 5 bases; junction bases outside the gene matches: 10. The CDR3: CSARVPAGGVQETQYF. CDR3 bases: TGCAGTGCTAGAGTGCCAGCGGGGGGGGTCCAGGAGACCCAGTACTTC.

CDR3 in DNA: TGCGCCAGCAGCCAAGATATTGCCTTTTTCACCGGGGAGCTGTTTTTT. As protein: CASSQDIAFFTGELFF. The J gene is TRBJ2-2, the V gene TRBV4-3; no definite D call. Germline V gene sequence: CDR1 LGHNA, CDR2 YSLEER. V was cut by 0 bases and J by 4 bases, with 12 bases left in between. CDR3 length equals 16 residues.

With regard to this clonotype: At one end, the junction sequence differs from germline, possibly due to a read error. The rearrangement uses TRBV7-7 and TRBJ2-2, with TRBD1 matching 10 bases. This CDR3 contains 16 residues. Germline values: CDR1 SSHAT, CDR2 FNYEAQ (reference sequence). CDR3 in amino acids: CASSAGQGPSSGELFF. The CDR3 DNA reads TGTGCTAGCAGCGCGGGACAGGGGCCATCCTCCGGGGAGCTGTTTTTT.

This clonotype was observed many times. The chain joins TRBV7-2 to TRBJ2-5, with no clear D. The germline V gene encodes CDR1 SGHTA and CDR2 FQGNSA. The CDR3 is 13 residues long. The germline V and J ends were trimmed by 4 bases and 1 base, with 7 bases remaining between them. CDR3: CASSSLVQETQYF. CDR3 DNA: TGTGCCAGCAGCTCGCTGGTCCAAGAGACCCAGTACTTC.

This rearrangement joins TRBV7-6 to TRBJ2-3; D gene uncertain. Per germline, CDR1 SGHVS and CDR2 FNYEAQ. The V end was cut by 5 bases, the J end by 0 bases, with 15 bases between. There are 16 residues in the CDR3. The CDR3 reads CASSVSKETSTDTQYF. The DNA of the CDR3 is TGTGCCAGCAGCGTCTCCAAAGAAACTAGCACAGATACGCAGTATTTT. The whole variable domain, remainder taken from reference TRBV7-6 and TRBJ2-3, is GAGVSQSPRYKVTKRGQDVALRCDPISGHVSLYWYRQALGQGPEFLTYFNYEAQQDKSGLPNDRFSAERPEGSISTLTIQRTEQRDSAMYRCASSVSKETSTDTQYFGPGTRLTVL.

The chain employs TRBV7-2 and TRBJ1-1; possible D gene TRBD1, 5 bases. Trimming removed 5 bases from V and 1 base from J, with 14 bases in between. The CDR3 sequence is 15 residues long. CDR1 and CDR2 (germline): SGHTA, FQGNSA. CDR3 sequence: CASSPEAGRNTEAFF. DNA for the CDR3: TGTGCCAGCAGCCCCGAAGCAGGGAGGAACACTGAAGCTTTCTTT. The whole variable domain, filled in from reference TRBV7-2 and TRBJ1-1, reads GAGVSQSPSNKVTEKGKDVELRCDPISGHTALYWYRQSLGQGLEFLIYFQGNSAPDKSGLPSDRFSAERTGGSVSTLTIQRTQQEDSAVYLCASSPEAGRNTEAFFGQGTRLTVV.